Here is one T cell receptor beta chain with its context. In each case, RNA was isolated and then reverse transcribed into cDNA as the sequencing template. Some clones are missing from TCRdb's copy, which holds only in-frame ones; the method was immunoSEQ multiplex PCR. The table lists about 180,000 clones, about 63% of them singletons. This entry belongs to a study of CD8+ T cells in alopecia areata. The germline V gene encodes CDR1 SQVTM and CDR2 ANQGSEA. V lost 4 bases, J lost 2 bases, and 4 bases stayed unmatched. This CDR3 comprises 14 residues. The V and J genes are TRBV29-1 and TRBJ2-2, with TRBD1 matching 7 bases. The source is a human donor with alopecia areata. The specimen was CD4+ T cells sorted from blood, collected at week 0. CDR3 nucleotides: TGCAGCGTTGTCAGGGGGTTAAACACCGGGGAGCTGTTTTTT. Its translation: CSVVRGLNTGELFF.